One and the same sample provided the 16 T cell receptor beta chains below, sequenced in a study of response to subunit inactivated influenza vaccine. Each CDR3 protein is one row after TCRdb ran MiXCR on the RT-PCR reads. The table has about 170,000 distinct CDR3 sequences, 9.5% to 15% seen once. The sample also formed part of further work on T cells expressing NK-cell markers. That source adds: 5'RACE template switching with UMIs generated TCR beta cDNA.

The input for sequencing was CD8+ T cells sorted from PBMCs, taken about 12 days after vaccination. The receptor set was obtained from a man aged 50 to 59 who received an inactivated influenza vaccine.

The J gene is TRBJ2-5, the V gene TRBV7-9, with D tentatively TRBD1 (6 bases). The germline V gene encodes CDR1 SEHNR and CDR2 FQNEAQ (reference sequence). V was shortened by 5 bases and J by 0 bases, with 10 bases between the two germline ends. The CDR3 contains 14 residues. This CDR3 is CASSADRNQETQYF. The CDR3 DNA reads as TGTGCCAGCAGCGCCGACAGGAACCAAGAGACCCAGTACTTC.

A few counts support this clonotype. The chain links TRBV29-1 to TRBJ2-1; the D call may be TRBD1 or TRBD2 (5 bases each). V dropped 1 base and J dropped 0 bases, with 13 bases sitting between them. This CDR3 is 16 amino acids long. The germline CDR1 and CDR2 sequences are SQVTM and ANQGSEA. The CDR3 spells CSVEAGLGSSYNEQFF. DNA for the CDR3: TGCAGCGTTGAAGCAGGGCTGGGGAGCTCCTACAATGAGCAGTTCTTC.

The chain joins TRBV6-6 to TRBJ2-1; D gene ambiguous. Looked up from germline, CDR1 is MNHNY and CDR2 is SVGAGI (reference sequence). The CDR3 totals 12 residues. The ends were cut back, 0 bases at V and 8 bases at J, with 5 bases in the middle. This CDR3 reads CASSYSGDEQFF. CDR3 DNA: TGTGCCAGCAGTTACTCGGGCGATGAGCAGTTCTTC.

The chain uses TRBV7-9 and TRBJ2-1, with D perhaps assigned TRBD1 or TRBD2 (5 bases each). Germline V gene lookup returns CDR1 SEHNR and CDR2 FQNEAQ (reference sequence). This CDR3 comprises 15 residues. V was shortened by 2 bases and J by 9 bases, with 17 bases between the two germline ends. CDR3 region: CASSLYGARGSEQFF. DNA of the CDR3: TGTGCCAGCAGCTTATATGGGGCGAGAGGGAGTGAGCAGTTCTTC.

This clonotype was recorded at least ten times. The chain employs TRBV7-2 and TRBJ2-1, with TRBD2 matching 10 bases. The CDR3 loop spans 12 amino acids. Per the germline V gene, CDR1 is SGHTA and CDR2 is FQGNSA. J gave up 15 bases and V 5 bases, and 7 bases lay outside the gene matches. The CDR3 is CASSMSGGARFF. CDR3 DNA: TGTGCCAGCAGCATGAGCGGGGGGGCTCGGTTCTTC.

The table lists this clonotype with a few counts. The chain uses TRBV9 and TRBJ2-7; unclear D gene. CDR1 is SGDLS, CDR2 YYNGEE, per germline. The CDR3 is 14 amino acids. V dropped 0 bases and J dropped 1 base, with 8 bases sitting between them. The CDR3 DNA reads as TGTGCCAGCAGCGTAGTCGCAGATTCCTACGAGCAGTACTTC. Amino acid sequence: CASSVVADSYEQYF.

This clonotype has more than one count but fewer than ten. The rearrangement uses TRBV24-1 and TRBJ2-5; 8 bases line up with TRBD2. This CDR3 has 13 amino acids. Germline CDR1 is KGHDR and CDR2 is SFDVKD. The junction had 3 bases not matched to a gene; V was cut back by 8 bases and J by 2 bases. The chain's CDR3 is CATMASGQETQYF. The DNA of the CDR3 is TGTGCCACCATGGCTAGCGGGCAAGAGACCCAGTACTTC.

This clonotype was counted at least ten times. The V call is TRBV7-6, the J call TRBJ2-1; D may be TRBD1 (5 bases). The length of the CDR3 is 16 residues. Germline V lookup: CDR1 SGHVS, CDR2 FNYEAQ. V dropped 5 bases and J dropped 2 bases, with 16 bases sitting between them. The CDR3 loop reads CASSPKWAGPYNEQFF. For the CDR3, the DNA is TGTGCCAGCAGCCCTAAGTGGGCAGGGCCCTACAATGAGCAGTTCTTC.

This clonotype was seen a few times. The V call is TRBV9, the J call TRBJ2-3; D is ambiguous. V lost 0 bases and J 2 bases, leaving 7 bases between the germline ends. This CDR3 is built from 14 residues. Germline V CDR1 and CDR2: SGDLS, YYNGEE. DNA of the CDR3: TGTGCCAGCAGCGTAGGAAGTCTCACAGATACGCAGTATTTT. This codes for CASSVGSLTDTQYF.

This clonotype was seen a handful of times. V and J are TRBV2 and TRBJ2-7; D may correspond to TRBD1 or TRBD2 (5 bases each). The ends were cut back, 0 bases at V and 0 bases at J, with 15 bases in the middle. The CDR3 sequence is 17 residues long. The V gene's germline CDR1 is SNHLY and CDR2 FYNNEI. In nucleotides, the CDR3 is TGTGCCAGCAGTGAAGCTCACCCCGGGGACGGCTCCTACGAGCAGTACTTC. As protein: CASSEAHPGDGSYEQYF.

This clonotype was counted only a few times. The gene calls are TRBV6-5 and TRBJ2-1; D might be TRBD1 (5 bases). CDR3 size: 15 residues. Germline CDR1 is MNHEY and CDR2 is SVGAGI. V was shortened by 4 bases and J by 4 bases, with 14 bases between the two germline ends. CDR3 protein: CASSSSPTDYNEQFF. Here the CDR3 DNA reads TGTGCCAGCAGTTCTTCTCCGACAGATTACAATGAGCAGTTCTTC.

The chain links TRBV12-3 or TRBV12-4 to TRBJ2-7; unclear D gene. CDR3 size: 14 residues. Trimming took off 5 bases at V and 0 bases at J, with 11 bases between the two ends. The CDR3 region has the DNA TGTGCCAGCAGTCCAAAGACATACTCCTACGAGCAGTACTTC. Protein: CASSPKTYSYEQYF.

The rearrangement joins TRBV5-1 to TRBJ2-1; 9 bases agree with TRBD2. The CDR3 is made up of 15 amino acids. Germline trimming cut 1 base from V and 9 bases from J; bases unmatched to any gene: 8. CDR1 and CDR2 (germline): SGHRS, YFSETQ. The chain's CDR3 is CASSLSPSGISEQFF. CDR3 in DNA: TGCGCCAGCAGCTTGTCGCCTAGCGGGATATCTGAGCAGTTCTTC.

This clonotype occurred many times. This sequence joins TRBV28 and TRBJ2-2, with D possibly TRBD2 on 5 matching bases. Trimming removed 4 bases at V and 4 bases at J, with 19 bases between. Germline CDR1 reads MDHEN; CDR2 reads SYDVKM. The CDR3 totals 17 residues. The CDR3 nucleotides are TGTGCCAGCAGTTCTCCCACCGAGTGGGCGGGCACCGGGGAGCTGTTTTTT. It is translated as CASSSPTEWAGTGELFF.

This clonotype appeared many times. The chain links TRBV5-1 to TRBJ2-7, with 7 bases matching TRBD1. The length of the CDR3 is 14 residues. V shed 3 bases and J 0 bases; nucleotides not matched to a gene: 3. Germline V lookup: CDR1 SGHRS, CDR2 YFSETQ. CDR3: CASSSRDSSYEQYF. For the CDR3, the DNA is TGCGCCAGCAGCTCCCGGGACAGCTCCTACGAGCAGTACTTC.

This clonotype showed up just a few times. The DNA for the CDR3 is TGCAGTGCCATTACCGGGACAGGGAATGAAAAACTGTTTTTT. Encoded protein: CSAITGTGNEKLFF. The chain is built from TRBV20-1 and TRBJ1-4; 9 positions agree with TRBD1. The CDR3 spans 14 residues. The germline CDR1 and CDR2 sequences are DFQATT and SNEGSKA (reference sequence). J was trimmed by 5 bases and V by 6 bases; bases with no gene match: 7.